A single sample gave rise to the 8 T cell receptor beta chains below, sequenced in a study of T cells in Graves' hyperthyroidism and ophthalmopathy. Authors of the study amplified TCR beta CDR3 regions from RNA transcripts. HTBI primers drove first-round RT-PCR of the TCR CDR3. Each CDR3 protein gets one entry after TCRdb re-called the multiplex PCR reads with MiXCR. Seen here are 400,000 to 600,000 distinct CDR3 sequences, around 16% observed once, and the top ten hold 25% to 35%. Sequencing was performed on blood. The receptors were gathered from a woman in her twenties or thirties with Graves' ophthalmopathy.

The table lists this clonotype with many counts. The rearrangement uses TRBV2 and TRBJ2-1; 10 positions agree with TRBD2. There are 16 residues in the CDR3. Germline V CDR1 and CDR2: SNHLY, FYNNEI. V shed 6 bases and J 6 bases; nucleotides not matched to a gene: 11. CDR3 coding DNA: TGTGCCAGCAGGGGGCAGGGACTAGCGTTGCGCAATGAGCAGTTCTTC. This gives the protein CASRGQGLALRNEQFF.

The V call is TRBV9, the J call TRBJ2-2; D is possibly TRBD1 or TRBD2 (5 bases each). The CDR3 length is 14 residues. Trimming took off 2 bases at V and 8 bases at J, with 13 bases between the two ends. Germline V lookup: CDR1 SGDLS, CDR2 YYNGEE. The CDR3 spells CASSVFRAGGELFF. As DNA, the CDR3 is TGTGCCAGCAGCGTGTTCAGGGCGGGTGGGGAGCTGTTTTTT.

At least ten counts were recorded for this clonotype. This sequence joins TRBV28 and TRBJ1-2, with D possibly TRBD1 on 5 matching bases. The CDR3 totals 12 residues. The V gene's germline CDR1 is MDHEN and CDR2 SYDVKM. V lost 3 bases, J lost 9 bases, and 11 bases lay in between. The CDR3 region has the DNA TGTGCCAGCAGTTTCGACAGCGTTAGCTACACCTTC. Translation gives CASSFDSVSYTF.

This clonotype was recorded at least ten times. The genes are TRBV12-3 or TRBV12-4 and TRBJ2-1; 8 bases match TRBD2. Trimming took 3 bases from V and 9 from J; bases not matched to a gene: 7. This CDR3 region has 14 residues. The CDR3 loop reads CASSLDRGGGEQFF. CDR3 nucleotide sequence: TGTGCCAGCAGTTTGGATCGGGGGGGTGGTGAGCAGTTCTTC.

This clonotype was found many times. CDR3 protein: CASSPPSPRAQYF. DNA of the CDR3: TGTGCCAGCTCACCACCTAGTCCGCGCGCGCAGTATTTT. This sequence joins TRBV18 and TRBJ2-3; D not resolved. Trimming cost V 0 bases and J 10 bases, with 11 bases left between them. The CDR3 length is 13 residues. Germline assignment: CDR1 KGHSH and CDR2 LQKENI. Full variable domain (rest looked up from reference TRBV18 and TRBJ2-3): NAGVMQNPRHLVRRRGQEARLRCSPMKGHSHVYWYRQLPEEGLKFMVYLQKENIIDESGMPKERFSAEFPKEGPSILRIQQVVRGDSAAYFCASSPPSPRAQYFGPGTRLTVL.

The gene calls are TRBV19 and TRBJ2-7; 7 bases agree with TRBD1. In germline, CDR1 is LNHDA, CDR2 SQIVND (reference sequence). V shed 3 bases, J shed 0 bases, and the junction held 11 bases outside the gene matches. The CDR3 covers 17 residues. The DNA for the CDR3 is TGTGCCAGTAGTATTCAAGGAACAGGGGAACTCTCCTACGAGCAGTACTTC. Its protein product is CASSIQGTGELSYEQYF.

The chain links TRBV20-1 to TRBJ1-2, with D uncertain. Germline assignment: CDR1 DFQATT and CDR2 SNEGSKA (reference sequence). V lost 1 base and J lost 2, with 11 bases in between. This CDR3 spans 14 amino acids. The CDR3 DNA sequence: TGCAGTGCTAGAGCGTCGGCGGTCAACTATGGCTACACCTTC. Its protein is CSARASAVNYGYTF.

This clonotype appeared many times. J is TRBJ2-1 and V is TRBV11-2, with 8 bases matching TRBD1. The V segment lost 0 bases and the J segment 2 bases; nucleotides outside the gene matches: 0. This CDR3 comprises 15 residues. Germline loops: CDR1 SGHAT, CDR2 FQNNGV. Here the CDR3 DNA reads TGTGCCAGCAGCTTAGAGACAGGGGCCTACAATGAGCAGTTCTTC. Encoded protein: CASSLETGAYNEQFF.